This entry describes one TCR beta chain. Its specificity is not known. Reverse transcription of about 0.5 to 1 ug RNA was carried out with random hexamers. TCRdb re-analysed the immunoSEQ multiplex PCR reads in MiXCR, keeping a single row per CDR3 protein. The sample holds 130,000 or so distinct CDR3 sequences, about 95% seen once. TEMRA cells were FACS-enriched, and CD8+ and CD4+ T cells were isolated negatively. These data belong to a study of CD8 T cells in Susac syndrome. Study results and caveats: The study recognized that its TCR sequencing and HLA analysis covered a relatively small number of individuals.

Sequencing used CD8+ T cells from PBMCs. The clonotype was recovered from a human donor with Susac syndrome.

Here the CDR3 reads CASSVLGQGTISSEAFF. In DNA, the CDR3 is TGTGCCAGCAGCGTACTAGGACAGGGTACTATTTCCTCTGAAGCTTTCTTT. The rearrangement uses TRBV7-9 and TRBJ1-1; 8 nucleotides align to TRBD1. The CDR3 extends over 17 amino acids. Germline V lookup: CDR1 SEHNR, CDR2 FQNEAQ (reference sequence). The V and J ends lost 5 bases and 6 bases, in that order; junction bases with no gene match: 17.